A single sample gave rise to the 32 T cell receptor beta chains below, sequenced in a study of T cell responses to AZD1222 COVID-19 vaccine. Clones were sequenced by immunoSEQ multiplex PCR, and TCRdb holds only the in-frame ones, with some missing. This table has a few hundred thousand clones, over 90% appearing once. The sample in question was peripheral blood, obtained on day 0 of AZD1222 vaccination. The receptor set was obtained from an adult in good health.

The rearrangement links TRBV6-4 to TRBJ2-3; 10 bases map to TRBD1. Germline V lookup: CDR1 MRHNA, CDR2 SNTAGT. The V segment lost 0 bases and the J segment 7 bases; nucleotides outside the gene matches: 10. This CDR3 spans 17 amino acids. The CDR3 bases are TGTGCCAGCAGTGACTCACCCGGGACAGGGGCTTCGAATACGCAGTATTTT. It yields the protein CASSDSPGTGASNTQYF.

This chain connects TRBV11-2 to TRBJ2-3, with 8 bases identical to TRBD2. In germline, CDR1 is SGHAT, CDR2 FQNNGV. The CDR3 totals 15 residues. J gave up 4 bases and V 1 base, and 4 bases lay outside the gene matches. Here the CDR3 DNA reads TGTGCCAGCAGCTTAGGGTTCGGGGGGGCAGATACGCAGTATTTT. This encodes CASSLGFGGADTQYF.

The chain is built from TRBV24-1 and TRBJ1-1, with D perhaps TRBD1 (5 bases). The CDR3 extends over 13 amino acids. Trimming took 3 bases from V and 4 from J, leaving 8 bases between them. From germline, CDR1 is KGHDR and CDR2 SFDVKD. CDR3 sequence: CATSDRDRTEAFF. The CDR3 DNA sequence: TGTGCCACCAGTGATCGGGACCGCACTGAAGCTTTCTTT.

This sequence joins TRBV19 and TRBJ2-1, with 14 bases identical to TRBD2. Per the germline V gene, CDR1 is LNHDA and CDR2 is SQIVND (reference sequence). The CDR3 consists of 17 residues. After removal of 2 bases from V and 6 bases from J, the junction contained 6 bases not matched to a gene. Written as DNA, the CDR3 is TGTGCCAGTAGTATACGACTAGCGGGGGGGCCTGTCAATGAGCAGTTCTTC. Amino acid sequence: CASSIRLAGGPVNEQFF.

The CDR3 spells CASSPPAGGEQYF. DNA of the CDR3: TGTGCCAGCTCACCACCGGCCGGGGGCGAGCAGTACTTC. The rearrangement uses TRBV18 and TRBJ2-7; weak D call: TRBD2 (6 bases). Germline CDR1 and CDR2: KGHSH and LQKENI. With 0 bases removed from V and 6 bases from J, the gap between germline ends came to 9 bases. This CDR3 spans 13 amino acids.

Only one count was recorded for this clone. The rearrangement links TRBV4-1 to TRBJ2-3, with 10 bases lining up with TRBD1. J was trimmed by 4 bases and V by 3 bases; bases with no gene match: 7. The CDR3 has 16 amino acids. Germline CDR1 MGHRA, CDR2 YSYEKL. The CDR3 coding sequence is TGCGCCAGCAGCCAGAACCGGGACAGGGGTTCAGATACGCAGTATTTT. As protein: CASSQNRDRGSDTQYF.

Points on this clone: At the DNA level, this CDR3 is encoded by other sequences in the same sample as well. V is TRBV24-1 and J is TRBJ2-6; perhaps D is TRBD1 or TRBD2 (5 bases each). Deletions cut 5 bases from V and 2 bases from J, with 6 bases between. Germline assignment: CDR1 KGHDR and CDR2 SFDVKD. The CDR3 length is 14 residues. DNA of the CDR3: TGTGCCACCAGTGGGGGGACTGGGGCCAACGTCCTGACTTTC. Amino acid sequence: CATSGGTGANVLTF.

Here the CDR3 DNA reads TGTGCCAGCAGGCTAGCCGAGGGTTACAATGAGCAGTTCTTC. The encoded protein is CASRLAEGYNEQFF. The J gene is TRBJ2-1, the V gene TRBV27; a possible D gene is TRBD2 (5 bases). Germline V CDR1 and CDR2: MNHEY, SMNVEV (reference sequence). This CDR3 contains 14 residues. V lost 6 bases and J 4 bases, leaving 13 bases between the germline ends.

V and J are TRBV6-5 and TRBJ1-1, with D possibly matching TRBD1 (6 bases). The CDR3 spans 13 residues. The V and J ends lost 6 bases and 5 bases respectively, with 13 bases between them. From germline, CDR1 is MNHEY and CDR2 SVGAGI. The CDR3 reads CASRGGAWTEAFF. The CDR3 coding sequence is TGTGCCAGCAGAGGGGGGGCATGGACTGAAGCTTTCTTT.

This chain links TRBV3-1 (or the pseudogene TRBV3-2) with TRBJ1-6; D not certain. Trimming left V 2 bases short and J 7 bases short, with 9 bases between. Germline-derived CDR1 and CDR2 are LGHDT and YNNKEL (reference sequence). The CDR3 runs 14 residues. The CDR3 protein is CASSQRHQNSPLHF. CDR3 coding DNA: TGTGCCAGCAGCCAACGGCATCAGAATTCACCCCTCCACTTT.

The chain is built from TRBV6-6 and TRBJ1-4, with TRBD1 matching 8 bases. This CDR3 region has 14 residues. V lost 8 bases and J lost 8; bases outside the gene matches: 10. CDR1 and CDR2 from the germline V gene are MNHNY and SVGAGI (reference sequence). Here the CDR3 DNA reads TGTGCCAGCTACCGCGACAGGGGAGGCGAAAAACTGTTTTTT. As protein: CASYRDRGGEKLFF.

The J gene is TRBJ1-2, the V gene TRBV7-9, with D hard to call. Germline lookup yields CDR1 SEHNR and CDR2 FQNEAQ (reference sequence). This CDR3 region has 13 residues. Trimming cost V 3 bases and J 4 bases, with 9 bases left between them. The CDR3 spells CASSLAAAYGYTF. CDR3 in DNA: TGTGCCAGCAGCTTGGCGGCAGCCTATGGCTACACCTTC.

The gene calls are TRBV7-9 and TRBJ1-2, with TRBD1 matching 7 bases. J was trimmed by 6 bases and V by 8 bases; bases with no gene match: 6. The length of the CDR3 is 12 residues. CDR1 is SEHNR and CDR2 is FQNEAQ in the germline V gene (reference sequence). For the CDR3, the DNA is TGTGCCAGCCGAGACAGGGAGAATGGCTACACCTTC. It codes for CASRDRENGYTF.

The chain uses TRBV14 and TRBJ1-2; no firm D call. The CDR3 length is 12 residues. Germline assignment: CDR1 SGHDN and CDR2 FVKESK. The germline V and J ends were trimmed by 3 bases and 8 bases, with 10 bases remaining between them. CDR3: CASSHNSDGYTF. CDR3 sequence (DNA): TGTGCCAGCAGCCATAATTCGGACGGCTACACCTTC. Combining the CDR3 with reference TRBV14 and TRBJ1-2 gives the whole variable domain EAGVTQFPSHSVIEKGQTVTLRCDPISGHDNLYWYRRVMGKEIKFLLHFVKESKQDESGMPNNRFLAERTGGTYSTLKVQPAELEDSGVYFCASSHNSDGYTFGSGTRLTVV.

The J gene is TRBJ2-2, the V gene TRBV19, with D possibly called TRBD1 or TRBD2 (6 bases each). The CDR3 is 13 residues long. V dropped 6 bases and J dropped 7 bases, with 12 bases sitting between them. CDR1 and CDR2 (germline): LNHDA, SQIVND (reference sequence). CDR3 loop: CASSQGGIGELFF. In DNA, the CDR3 is TGTGCCAGTAGCCAAGGGGGGATCGGGGAGCTGTTTTTT. The entire variable domain, with the rest obtained from reference TRBV19 and TRBJ2-2, is as follows: DGGITQSPKYLFRKEGQNVTLSCEQNLNHDAMYWYRQDPGQGLRLIYYSQIVNDFQKGDIAEGYSVSREKKESFPLTVTSAQKNPTAFYLCASSQGGIGELFFGEGSRLTVL.

There are a few counts of this clone. The J gene is TRBJ1-3, the V gene TRBV4-1, with D unresolved. CDR1 MGHRA and CDR2 YSYEKL come from the germline V gene. V was cut by 5 bases and J by 9 bases, with 8 bases left in between. CDR3 length: 11 amino acids. Here the CDR3 reads CASSGRGTIYF. The CDR3 nucleotides read TGCGCCAGCAGCGGTCGCGGCACCATATATTTT.

The chain recombines TRBV9 with TRBJ2-7; the match to TRBD2 covers 7 bases. Germline V gene sequence: CDR1 SGDLS, CDR2 YYNGEE. The CDR3 extends over 14 amino acids. Trimming at V came to 4 bases and at J to 6 bases, leaving 10 bases not matched to a gene. The CDR3 DNA sequence: TGTGCCAGCAGCCTCCTCCCTGGGAGGGGCGAGCAGTACTTC. Protein product: CASSLLPGRGEQYF.

V usage is TRBV14 and J usage is TRBJ2-3, with 11 bases lining up with TRBD2. The trim removed 4 bases at V and 6 bases at J, leaving 3 bases unmatched. Germline values: CDR1 SGHDN, CDR2 FVKESK. The CDR3 covers 14 residues. CDR3 sequence reads: CASSPSGGPDTQYF. In nucleotides, the CDR3 is TGTGCCAGCAGCCCTAGCGGGGGGCCGGATACGCAGTATTTT.

The V call is TRBV12-3 or TRBV12-4, the J call TRBJ1-3; possible D gene TRBD1, 5 bases. This CDR3 comprises 13 residues. Trimming left V 6 bases short and J 3 bases short, with 9 bases between. The CDR3: CASSLQGGNTIYF. CDR3 bases: TGTGCCAGCAGCCTGCAGGGTGGAAACACCATATATTTT.

The chain couples TRBV24-1 to TRBJ1-5; no clear D. There are 14 residues in the CDR3. Germline-derived CDR1 and CDR2 are KGHDR and SFDVKD. Trimming pared 4 bases from V and 4 bases from J, leaving 10 bases between. CDR3 DNA: TGTGCCACCAGTGACGGGGTGGAGAATCAGCCCCAGCATTTT. Residues: CATSDGVENQPQHF.

V is TRBV5-4 and J is TRBJ1-1; D not resolved. The CDR3 spans 13 residues. Germline V CDR1 and CDR2: SGHNT, YYREEE (reference sequence). The ends were cut back, 0 bases at V and 4 bases at J, with 7 bases in the middle. CDR3: CASSLGGGTEAFF. The CDR3 nucleotides are TGTGCCAGCAGCTTGGGAGGCGGCACTGAAGCTTTCTTT.

The chain couples TRBV9 to TRBJ2-7; D uncertain. CDR1 and CDR2 from the germline V gene are SGDLS and YYNGEE. CDR3 length equals 13 residues. V lost 0 bases to trimming and J lost 2 bases, with 6 bases between them. This CDR3 is CASSVGVAYEQYF. CDR3 nucleotide sequence: TGTGCCAGCAGCGTAGGCGTTGCCTACGAGCAGTACTTC.

This rearrangement joins TRBV2 to TRBJ1-3; 10 nucleotides line up with TRBD1. The CDR3 is 19 amino acids. The V gene's germline CDR1 is SNHLY and CDR2 FYNNEI. V gave up 4 bases and J gave up 1 base; unmatched junction bases: 13. In DNA form, the CDR3 reads TGTGCCAGCAGTGGGGGACAGGGGCTTAAGAGTTATTCTGGAAACACCATATATTTT. It codes for CASSGGQGLKSYSGNTIYF.

The CDR3 sequence is CASSLGQFTDTQYF. The CDR3 nucleotides read TGTGCCAGCAGCTTAGGACAGTTCACAGATACGCAGTATTTT. The chain couples TRBV7-2 to TRBJ2-3, with D possibly being TRBD1 (5 bases). The germline gives CDR1 SGHTA, CDR2 FQGNSA. This CDR3 comprises 14 residues. Trimming pared 1 base from V and 2 bases from J, leaving 7 bases between.

The chain links TRBV28 to TRBJ2-5; the D gene could be TRBD1 or TRBD2 (6 bases each). The CDR3 is made up of 15 amino acids. Germline V gene data show CDR1 as MDHEN and CDR2 as SYDVKM. Trimming left V 4 bases short and J 5 bases short, with 17 bases between. CDR3: CASSSLEGGTETQYF. In DNA form, the CDR3 reads TGTGCCAGCAGTTCCTTGGAAGGGGGGACGGAGACCCAGTACTTC. Looking up the rest from reference TRBV28 and TRBJ2-5 gives the full variable domain: DVKVTQSSRYLVKRTGEKVFLECVQDMDHENMFWYRQDPGLGLRLIYFSYDVKMKEKGDIPEGYSVSREKKERFSLILESASTNQTSMYLCASSSLEGGTETQYFGPGTRLLVL.

V usage is TRBV27 and J usage is TRBJ1-2; TRBD1 matches at 10 bases. The V and J ends lost 6 bases and 4 bases, in that order; junction bases with no gene match: 8. The CDR3 runs to 15 residues. CDR1 MNHEY and CDR2 SMNVEV come from the germline V gene (reference sequence). This CDR3 reads CASSEDRGRTYGYTF. The CDR3 DNA reads as TGTGCCAGCAGCGAGGACAGGGGGAGGACCTATGGCTACACCTTC.

This clone was seen only once. The gene calls are TRBV7-2 and TRBJ1-1; weak D call: TRBD1 (5 bases). V lost 5 bases and J 6 bases, leaving 19 bases between the germline ends. The V gene's germline CDR1 is SGHTA and CDR2 FQGNSA. The length of the CDR3 is 15 residues. DNA for the CDR3: TGTGCCAGCAGCCTTATAACTTCGGGGCAGGCTGAAGCTTTCTTT. It encodes CASSLITSGQAEAFF.

This clone was recorded once. Other DNA variants within this sample encode the same CDR3. The gene calls are TRBV28 and TRBJ1-2; D unresolved. CDR3 size: 13 residues. Trimming shortened V by 6 bases and J by 2 bases, and 10 bases separated the two germline ends. Germline V gene lookup returns CDR1 MDHEN and CDR2 SYDVKM. CDR3 residues: CASSPGLNYGYTF. The CDR3 nucleotides are TGTGCCAGCAGCCCGGGGTTAAACTATGGCTACACCTTC.

This chain uses TRBV18 with TRBJ2-7, with D perhaps matching TRBD1 or TRBD2 (5 bases each). The CDR3 is made up of 12 amino acids. CDR1 KGHSH and CDR2 LQKENI come from the germline V gene. V lost 5 bases, J lost 7 bases, and 12 bases lay in between. CDR3 sequence: CASSGTGWEQYF. In DNA form, the CDR3 reads TGTGCCAGCTCAGGGACCGGGTGGGAGCAGTACTTC.

The chain links TRBV7-9 to TRBJ2-5; TRBD1 aligns across 10 bases. The germline V gene has CDR1 SEHNR and CDR2 FQNEAQ (reference sequence). CDR3 length equals 16 residues. V was clipped by 1 base and J by 4 bases; unmatched bases: 6. The CDR3 loop reads CASSLGDRGETETQYF. Here the CDR3 DNA reads TGTGCCAGCAGCTTAGGGGACAGGGGTGAGACAGAGACCCAGTACTTC. Full variable domain (rest looked up from reference TRBV7-9 and TRBJ2-5): DTGVSQNPRHKITKRGQNVTFRCDPISEHNRLYWYRQTLGQGPEFLTYFQNEAQLEKSRLLSDRFSAERPKGSFSTLEIQRTEQGDSAMYLCASSLGDRGETETQYFGPGTRLLVL.

The rearrangement joins TRBV10-3 to TRBJ2-7; 8 nucleotides agree with TRBD2. From germline, CDR1 is ENHRY and CDR2 SYGVKD. Germline trimming cut 0 bases from V and 3 bases from J; bases unmatched to any gene: 16. The CDR3 contains 19 residues. The CDR3 bases are TGTGCCATCAGTGAGTCGTTGGCCATAGCGGGGAGTGGAGGCTACGAGCAGTACTTC. Translating it yields CAISESLAIAGSGGYEQYF.

This chain connects TRBV28 to TRBJ2-7; D possibly corresponds to TRBD1 (6 bases). There are 15 residues in the CDR3. Between the trimmed V and J ends, which lost 7 bases and 4 bases, there was a span of 20 bases. Germline CDR1 MDHEN, CDR2 SYDVKM. The CDR3 coding sequence is TGTGCCAGCACCCCCACAGGGCCGAGGGTTTACGAGCAGTACTTC. Protein: CASTPTGPRVYEQYF. Combining the CDR3 with reference TRBV28 and TRBJ2-7 gives the whole variable domain DVKVTQSSRYLVKRTGEKVFLECVQDMDHENMFWYRQDPGLGLRLIYFSYDVKMKEKGDIPEGYSVSREKKERFSLILESASTNQTSMYLCASTPTGPRVYEQYFGPGTRLTVT.